This T cell receptor beta chain was documented in a study of monozygotic twins with inflammatory bowel disease. The UMIs carried a 6-nucleotide sample barcode, and they were added by template switching. After re-calling the 5' RACE reads, TCRdb lists one entry per CDR3 protein, DNA absent. The table lists some 83,000 distinct CDR3 sequences, with less than 8% in the top ten. The germline gives CDR1 SGHRS, CDR2 YFSETQ. The CDR3 covers 16 residues. This TCR came from a human donor with ulcerative colitis or Crohn's disease, or a healthy co-twin of an affected twin (not recorded which). The chain joins TRBV5-1 to TRBJ2-5; the D call of TRBD2 rests on TCRdb alone, since no DNA is present to check it. Sequenced: blood. Here the CDR3 reads CASFAGVSGDQETQYF.